The rows below give T cell receptor beta chains drawn from one sample of a study of glioma-infiltrating T cells. In TCRdb, the multiplex PCR reads were re-called with MiXCR into one record per CDR3 protein. This repertoire shows about 400,000 distinct CDR3 sequences, about 40% found once; its top ten account for around 12%. Sequencing used glioma tissue, nonneoplastic brain tissue, or PBMCs (not recorded which). The receptors stem from a human donor with low-grade glioma or glioblastoma, undergoing nonglioma brain surgery, or in good health (not recorded which). Both conserved end residues are part of each CDR3. A D gene is named only where the DNA matches it firmly. For some rows the clone size is stated as once, few or many, or as a class when expanded; others skip it.

CDR3 length	D gene	V gene	J gene	clone size	CDR3 DNA	CDR3 protein
13	.	TRBV6-2/TRBV6-3	TRBJ1-5	many	TGTGCCAGCAGTTACGTGAGAGGACAGCCCCAGCATTTT	CASSYVRGQPQHF
18	.	TRBV19	TRBJ1-2	.	TGTGCCAGTAGCTCCTATACAAGACTGGGGAGAACTAACTATGGCTACACCTTC	CASSSYTRLGRTNYGYTF
11	.	TRBV6-1	TRBJ1-1	.	TGTGCCAGCACCCCCACTGGGGAAGCTTTCTTT	CASTPTGEAFF
14	.	TRBV7-3	TRBJ2-6	few	TGTGCCAGCAGCCAAATGGCAGGGGCCAACGTCCTGACTTTC	CASSQMAGANVLTF
16	TRBD2	TRBV27	TRBJ2-7	many	TGTGCCAGCAGTTTTCGAGGACTAGCGGGATTCTACGAGCAGTACTTC	CASSFRGLAGFYEQYF
10	.	TRBV7-2	TRBJ1-1	.	TGTGCCAGCAGCTTAGGTAGAGCTTTCTTT	CASSLGRAFF
14	TRBD1	TRBV28	TRBJ2-7	many	TGTGCCAGCAGTTTAGGGGGACAGAACTACGAGCAGTACTTC	CASSLGGQNYEQYF
12	.	TRBV27	TRBJ2-2	.	TGTGCCAGCAGTCAGTGCCCCGGGGAGCTGTTTTTT	CASSQCPGELFF
14	TRBD1	TRBV27	TRBJ1-2	many	TGTGCCAGCAGACTTGGGACAGAATCTTATGGCTACACCTTC	CASRLGTESYGYTF
16	TRBD2	TRBV10-3	TRBJ2-5	.	TGTGCCTCCAAAGCAGGTAGCGGGAGACGGCGGGAGACCCAGTACTTC	CASKAGSGRRRETQYF
15	.	TRBV6-2/TRBV6-3	TRBJ2-7	few	TGTGCCAGCAGTTACGGGACACGGGGCGGATACGAGCAGTACTTC	CASSYGTRGGYEQYF
17	TRBD2	TRBV4-2	TRBJ2-3	once	TGTGCCGGCAGCCAAGTCGAGGTAGCGGGATTCACAGATACGCAGTATTTT	CAGSQVEVAGFTDTQYF
15	.	TRBV7-2	TRBJ2-3	few	TGTGCCAGCAGCTTAGTTCTAGTGGAGGCAGATACGCAGTATTTT	CASSLVLVEADTQYF
12	.	TRBV28	TRBJ2-5	many	TGTGCCAGCAGTCAGCGAACCGTGGCCCAGTACTTC	CASSQRTVAQYF
17	TRBD2	TRBV28	TRBJ2-7	few	TGTGCCAGCAGTCCGGATCTTAGCGGGACGTCCTCCTACGAGCAGTACTTC	CASSPDLSGTSSYEQYF
14	.	TRBV11-1	TRBJ1-1	.	TGTGCCAGCAGCTTTTCAGGGAGCTACGCTGAAGCTTTCTTT	CASSFSGSYAEAFF
15	.	TRBV28	TRBJ2-1	few	TGTGCCAGCAGTTCGGGTTTGGGGAGATACAATGAGCAGTTCTTC	CASSSGLGRYNEQFF
15	TRBD1	TRBV7-2	TRBJ1-3	.	TGTGCCAGCAGCTCACAGGGGGCGGCTGGAAACACCACATATTTT	CASSSQGAAGNTTYF
16	TRBD2	TRBV6-2/TRBV6-3	TRBJ2-1	.	TGTGCCAGCAGACTCCCTAGCGGGAGGTCCCTCAATGAGCAGTTCTTC	CASRLPSGRSLNEQFF
17	.	TRBV27	TRBJ2-7	many	TGTGCCACCAGGGCCGACACCGGCACTTTAAGCTCCTACGAGCAGTACTTC	CATRADTGTLSSYEQYF
13	.	TRBV10-3	TRBJ1-1	.	TGTGCCATCAGTGAGTCCTTGAGCACTGAAGCTTTCTTT	CAISESLSTEAFF
14	.	TRBV20-1	TRBJ2-1	many	TGCAGTGCCGCTAGGTCAGGGCAGAATAATGAGCAGTTCTTC	CSAARSGQNNEQFF
18	.	TRBV6-1	TRBJ2-7	.	TGTGCCAGCAGTGAAGTGCGACAGGCAGAGATAGAATACTACGAGCAGTACTTC	CASSEVRQAEIEYYEQYF
14	TRBD2	TRBV27	TRBJ2-1	many	TGTGCCAGCACAGGACTAGCGGGAATGAATGAGCAGTTCTTC	CASTGLAGMNEQFF
14	.	TRBV20-1	TRBJ2-1	few	TGCAGTCCCCCAGCCCCTAGGGTCTACAATGAGCAGTTCTTC	CSPPAPRVYNEQFF
14	TRBD2	TRBV10-3	TRBJ2-2	.	TGTGCCATCAGTAGCGGGAGGGCCACCGGGGAGCTGTTTTTT	CAISSGRATGELFF
16	TRBD2	TRBV5-1	TRBJ2-3	once	TGCGCCAGCAGCCCCGGGACTAGCGGGAGCCGAGATACGCAGTATTTT	CASSPGTSGSRDTQYF
16	TRBD2	TRBV6-5	TRBJ2-5	.	TGTGCCAGCAGTTACTCCGGACTAGCGGCGCAAGAGACCAAGTACTTC	CASSYSGLAAQETKYF
14	.	TRBV28	TRBJ1-2	many	TGTGCCAGCAGTTTTCGTCCAGGGCCCTATGGCTACACCTTC	CASSFRPGPYGYTF